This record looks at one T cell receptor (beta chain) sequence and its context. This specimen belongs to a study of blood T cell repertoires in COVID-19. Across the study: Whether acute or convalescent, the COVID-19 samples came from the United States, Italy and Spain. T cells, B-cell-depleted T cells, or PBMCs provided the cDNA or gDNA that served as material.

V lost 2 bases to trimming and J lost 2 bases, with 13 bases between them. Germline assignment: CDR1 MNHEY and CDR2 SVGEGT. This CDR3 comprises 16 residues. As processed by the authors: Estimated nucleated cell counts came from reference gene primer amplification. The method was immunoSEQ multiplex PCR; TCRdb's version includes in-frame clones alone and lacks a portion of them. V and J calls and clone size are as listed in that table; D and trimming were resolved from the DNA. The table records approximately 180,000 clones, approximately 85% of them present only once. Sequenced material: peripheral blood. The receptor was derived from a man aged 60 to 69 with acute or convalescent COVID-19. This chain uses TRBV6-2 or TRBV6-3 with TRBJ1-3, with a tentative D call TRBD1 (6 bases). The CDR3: CASSYRRTAPGNTIYF. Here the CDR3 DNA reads TGTGCCAGCAGTTACCGACGGACAGCTCCTGGAAACACCATATATTTT.